The 25 T cell receptor beta chains below all came from one sample that was sequenced in a study of OX40 agonist ivuxolimab in advanced cancers. Sequencing was performed with immunoSEQ multiplex PCR; in TCRdb, only in-frame clones are kept and a portion is missing. The table has tens of thousands of clones, 90% seen once; the top ten hold roughly 0.32%. This specimen consisted of CD4+ or CD8+ T cells sorted from blood, obtained in a trial of the OX40 agonist ivuxolimab. These receptors were obtained from an adult with an advanced solid tumor such as melanoma, head and neck, liver or kidney cancer.

This clone is a singleton in its sample. The chain combines TRBV27 with TRBJ2-2; 14 bases align to TRBD2. This CDR3 is 19 amino acids long. Germline CDR1 reads MNHEY; CDR2 reads SMNVEV (reference sequence). J lost 4 bases, V lost 3 bases, and 10 bases had no gene match. The CDR3 loop reads CASSFSRLAGGPGTGELFF. CDR3 bases: TGTGCCAGCAGTTTTTCCAGACTAGCGGGGGGGCCCGGCACCGGGGAGCTGTTTTTT.

This clone was counted once. The rearrangement links TRBV6-6 to TRBJ1-4; 8 bases line up with TRBD1. The V gene's germline CDR1 is MNHNY and CDR2 SVGAGI (reference sequence). The ends lost 6 bases at V and 7 bases at J; junction bases unmatched: 7. This CDR3 spans 14 amino acids. The CDR3 sequence: CASRMTGVSEKLFF. In nucleotides, the CDR3 is TGTGCCAGCAGGATGACAGGGGTGTCTGAAAAACTGTTTTTT.

The genes are TRBV19 and TRBJ2-3; D tentatively fits TRBD1 or TRBD2 (6 bases each). The CDR3 contains 12 residues. Germline CDR1 is LNHDA and CDR2 is SQIVND (reference sequence). Trimming removed 8 bases from V and 4 bases from J, with 10 bases in between. This CDR3 is CASEGGSDTQYF. In nucleotides, the CDR3 is TGTGCCAGTGAGGGGGGCTCAGATACGCAGTATTTT.

The CDR3 coding sequence is TGTGCCAGCAGCTCGCGACAGGGCTCGGGAGCTTTCTTT. Its translation is CASSSRQGSGAFF. The V and J genes are TRBV11-2 and TRBJ1-1, with 7 bases that match TRBD1. The CDR3 extends over 13 amino acids. The V gene end was trimmed by 4 bases and the J gene end by 10 bases; junction bases not matched to a gene: 9. Germline V gene sequence: CDR1 SGHAT, CDR2 FQNNGV.

The chain employs TRBV5-1 and TRBJ2-1; 7 positions agree with TRBD1. CDR3 length: 13 residues. J gave up 9 bases and V 4 bases, and 7 bases lay outside the gene matches. The germline V gene has CDR1 SGHRS and CDR2 YFSETQ. CDR3 sequence (DNA): TGCGCCAGCAGCCCCCAAGGGGGCATTGAGCAGTTCTTC. It yields the protein CASSPQGGIEQFF.

The chain combines TRBV5-1 with TRBJ1-2; the match to TRBD1 covers 7 bases. With V trimmed by 0 bases and J by 4 bases, 3 bases remained unmatched. Germline CDR1 reads SGHRS; CDR2 reads YFSETQ. This CDR3 comprises 14 residues. The CDR3 loop is CASSLDGTAYGYTF. DNA of the CDR3: TGCGCCAGCAGCTTGGATGGGACAGCCTATGGCTACACCTTC. Based on the CDR3 plus reference TRBV5-1 and TRBJ1-2, the full variable domain is KAGVTQTPRYLIKTRGQQVTLSCSPISGHRSVSWYQQTPGQGLQFLFEYFSETQRNKGNFPGRFSGRQFSNSRSEMNVSTLELGDSALYLCASSLDGTAYGYTFGSGTRLTVV.

The chain couples TRBV4-1 to TRBJ2-4, with 8 bases matching TRBD1. Germline V lookup: CDR1 MGHRA, CDR2 YSYEKL. CDR3 length equals 16 residues. The V segment lost 1 base and the J segment 0 bases; nucleotides outside the gene matches: 2. The chain's CDR3 is CASSQGDRLAKNIQYF. The CDR3 region has the DNA TGCGCCAGCAGCCAAGGGGACAGGTTAGCCAAAAACATTCAGTACTTC.

This chain uses TRBV28 with TRBJ2-1; D uncertain. Germline V gene data show CDR1 as MDHEN and CDR2 as SYDVKM. The CDR3 length is 11 residues. V was clipped by 5 bases and J by 8 bases, with 7 bases between them. CDR3 loop: CASSQEHEQFF. For the CDR3, the DNA is TGTGCCAGCAGTCAAGAGCATGAGCAGTTCTTC. Full variable domain (rest looked up from reference TRBV28 and TRBJ2-1): DVKVTQSSRYLVKRTGEKVFLECVQDMDHENMFWYRQDPGLGLRLIYFSYDVKMKEKGDIPEGYSVSREKKERFSLILESASTNQTSMYLCASSQEHEQFFGPGTRLTVL.

This chain uses TRBV28 with TRBJ1-6; D uncertain. Trimming pared 4 bases from V and 7 bases from J, leaving 11 bases between. Germline CDR1 and CDR2: MDHEN and SYDVKM. The CDR3 has 14 amino acids. The CDR3 region has the DNA TGTGCCAGCAGTTCCGCGCTCAGGAATTCACCCCTCCACTTT. Its protein is CASSSALRNSPLHF.

DNA for the CDR3: TGTGCCAGCAGTTACTCGAAAGGGAGAGAGACCCAGTACTTC. Amino acids: CASSYSKGRETQYF. The J gene is TRBJ2-5, the V gene TRBV6-6; D perhaps matches TRBD2 (5 bases). In germline, CDR1 is MNHNY, CDR2 SVGAGI (reference sequence). V was cut by 0 bases and J by 4 bases, with 9 bases left in between. CDR3 length: 14 amino acids.

On this clone itself: The sample holds other DNA sequences that translate to the same CDR3. The chain recombines TRBV5-6 with TRBJ2-7; TRBD1 aligns across 7 bases. The V and J ends lost 0 bases and 3 bases, in that order; junction bases with no gene match: 3. Germline V CDR1 and CDR2: SGHDT, YYEEEE. CDR3 length: 14 residues. CDR3 amino acids: CASSLVGQSYEQYV. The CDR3 coding sequence is TGTGCCAGCAGCTTGGTGGGACAGAGCTACGAGCAGTACGTC.

This chain connects TRBV5-4 to TRBJ1-1; D ambiguous. This CDR3 region has 13 residues. Germline CDR1 reads SGHNT; CDR2 reads YYREEE (reference sequence). With 0 bases removed from V and 2 bases from J, the gap between germline ends came to 5 bases. CDR3 nucleotide sequence: TGTGCCAGCAGCTTGGTATCTAACACTGAAGCTTTCTTT. Protein: CASSLVSNTEAFF.

This clone was picked up one time. The chain carries TRBV7-2 and TRBJ2-5; 7 nucleotides line up with TRBD2. V shed 1 base, J shed 4 bases, and the junction held 6 bases outside the gene matches. CDR3 length: 15 amino acids. CDR1 and CDR2 (germline): SGHTA, FQGNSA. CDR3 sequence reads: CASSLGGGGRETQYF. For the CDR3, the DNA is TGTGCCAGCAGCTTAGGAGGCGGGGGAAGAGAGACCCAGTACTTC.

The rearrangement links TRBV9 to TRBJ2-2; no reliable D call. CDR3 length equals 14 residues. CDR1 is SGDLS and CDR2 is YYNGEE in the germline V gene. With 0 bases removed from V and 11 bases from J, the gap between germline ends came to 14 bases. CDR3 amino acids: CASSVEAVSRELFF. CDR3 bases: TGTGCCAGCAGCGTAGAGGCAGTTTCCCGAGAGCTGTTTTTT.

This chain connects TRBV5-1 to TRBJ2-5; D remains unclear. V was clipped by 7 bases and J by 5 bases, with 15 bases between them. The CDR3 has 13 amino acids. Per the germline V gene, CDR1 is SGHRS and CDR2 is YFSETQ. The DNA for the CDR3 is TGCGCCAGCGGAAGGGATAATCGTGAGACCCAGTACTTC. It specifies CASGRDNRETQYF.

V usage is TRBV2 and J usage is TRBJ1-6; no firm D call. Germline V gives CDR1 SNHLY, CDR2 FYNNEI. There are 11 residues in the CDR3. V gave up 4 bases and J gave up 6 bases, with 1 base separating them. CDR3 in amino acids: CASSVNSPLHF. The CDR3 DNA reads TGTGCCAGCAGTGTTAATTCACCCCTCCACTTT. The full variable domain, with the rest looked up from reference TRBV2 and TRBJ1-6, is EPEVTQTPSHQVTQMGQEVILRCVPISNHLYFYWYRQILGQKVEFLVSFYNNEISEKSEIFDDQFSVERPDGSNFTLKIRSTKLEDSAMYFCASSVNSPLHFGNGTRLTVT.

The chain links TRBV5-8 to TRBJ2-3; D perhaps matches TRBD1 (5 bases). The CDR3 spans 14 residues. The germline V and J ends were trimmed by 3 bases and 1 base, with 9 bases remaining between them. Germline values: CDR1 SGHTS, CDR2 YDEGEE. The CDR3: CASSYWGGTDTQYF. In nucleotides, the CDR3 is TGTGCCAGCAGCTACTGGGGCGGCACAGATACGCAGTATTTT. The full variable domain, in which reference TRBV5-8 and TRBJ2-3 provide the parts outside the CDR3, is EAGVTQSPTHLIKTRGQQATLRCSPISGHTSVYWYQQALGLGLQFLLWYDEGEERNRGNFPPRFSGRQFPNYSSELNVNALELEDSALYLCASSYWGGTDTQYFGPGTRLTVL.

This chain links TRBV30 with TRBJ2-1, with 7 bases aligning to TRBD2. Germline V gene data show CDR1 as GTSNPN and CDR2 as SVGIG (reference sequence). The CDR3 loop spans 15 amino acids. V dropped 1 base and J dropped 4; count of bases not matched to a gene: 7. CDR3 nucleotides: TGTGCCTGGAGTGCGGGACTATCGGGTTACAATGAGCAGTTCTTC. Translation: CAWSAGLSGYNEQFF.

The chain links TRBV5-1 to TRBJ1-2, with 9 bases identical to TRBD1. The germline CDR1 and CDR2 sequences are SGHRS and YFSETQ. CDR3 size: 15 residues. V lost 0 bases to trimming and J lost 2 bases; unmatched junction nucleotides: 2. The CDR3: CASSLGQGVNYGYTF. The CDR3 nucleotides are TGCGCCAGCAGCTTGGGACAGGGGGTCAACTATGGCTACACCTTC.

The rearrangement joins TRBV5-6 to TRBJ1-2, with 9 bases matching TRBD1. Germline trimming cut 0 bases from V and 4 bases from J; bases unmatched to any gene: 4. Germline V gene lookup returns CDR1 SGHDT and CDR2 YYEEEE. There are 15 residues in the CDR3. The CDR3 protein is CASSLDRGLSYGYTF. Here the CDR3 DNA reads TGTGCCAGCAGCTTGGACAGGGGGCTTAGCTATGGCTACACCTTC.

The chain joins TRBV9 to TRBJ2-1; 8 nucleotides agree with TRBD1. This CDR3 has 15 residues. CDR1 and CDR2 (germline): SGDLS, YYNGEE. J gave up 4 bases and V 4 bases, and 7 bases lay outside the gene matches. The CDR3: CASSSSTGGYNEQFF. CDR3 in DNA: TGTGCCAGCAGCTCCTCTACAGGGGGGTACAATGAGCAGTTCTTC.

V usage is TRBV7-2 and J usage is TRBJ1-5; no reliable D call. Germline V gives CDR1 SGHTA, CDR2 FQGNSA. Trimming stripped 1 base from V and 6 bases from J, with 16 bases between. CDR3 length equals 16 residues. CDR3 amino acids: CASSLEGAIRSQPQHF. The CDR3, as DNA: TGTGCCAGCAGCTTAGAAGGCGCCATTCGTAGTCAGCCCCAGCATTTT.

This clone was observed once. The chain has TRBV6-6 and TRBJ1-5, with D unclear. In germline, CDR1 is MNHNY, CDR2 SVGAGI (reference sequence). The length of the CDR3 is 11 residues. The ends were cut back, 6 bases at V and 3 bases at J, with 3 bases in the middle. The CDR3 is CASSPNQPQHF. Here the CDR3 DNA reads TGTGCCAGCAGCCCCAATCAGCCCCAGCATTTT.

The chain links TRBV10-3 to TRBJ2-1; 7 bases line up with TRBD1. V lost 2 bases and J lost 8; bases outside the gene matches: 3. This CDR3 contains 13 residues. The germline CDR1 and CDR2 sequences are ENHRY and SYGVKD. For the CDR3, the DNA is TGTGCCATCAGTGAGACAGGGGTCGATGAGCAGTTCTTC. Protein product: CAISETGVDEQFF.

The rearrangement uses TRBV6-6 and TRBJ1-3, with D unclear. V was clipped by 8 bases and J by 1 base, with 6 bases between them. The CDR3 contains 12 residues. Germline V gene lookup returns CDR1 MNHNY and CDR2 SVGAGI (reference sequence). The CDR3 region is CASRLSGNTIYF. The CDR3 coding sequence is TGTGCCAGCCGTCTGTCTGGAAACACCATATATTTT.